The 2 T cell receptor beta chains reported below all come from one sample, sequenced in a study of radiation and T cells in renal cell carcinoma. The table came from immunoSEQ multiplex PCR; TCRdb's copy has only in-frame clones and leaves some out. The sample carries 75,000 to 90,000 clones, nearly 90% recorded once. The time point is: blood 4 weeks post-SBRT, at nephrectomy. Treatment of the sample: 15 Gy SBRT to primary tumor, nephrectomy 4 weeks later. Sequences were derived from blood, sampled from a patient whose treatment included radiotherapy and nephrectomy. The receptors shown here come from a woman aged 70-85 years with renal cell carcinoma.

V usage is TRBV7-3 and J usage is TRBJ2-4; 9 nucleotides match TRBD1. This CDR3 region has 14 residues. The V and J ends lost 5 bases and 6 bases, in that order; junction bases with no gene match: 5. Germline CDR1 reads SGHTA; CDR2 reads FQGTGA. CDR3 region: CASSTPGQGNIQYF. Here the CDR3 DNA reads TGTGCCAGCAGCACACCGGGACAGGGAAACATTCAGTACTTC. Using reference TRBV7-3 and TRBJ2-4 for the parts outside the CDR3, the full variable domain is GAGVSQTPSNKVTEKGKYVELRCDPISGHTALYWYRQSLGQGPEFLIYFQGTGAADDSGLPNDRFFAVRPEGSVSTLKIQRTERGDSAVYLCASSTPGQGNIQYFGAGTRLSVL.

For the CDR3, the DNA is TGTGCCAGCAGCTACTTTAACTATGGCTACACCTTC. Its translation: CASSYFNYGYTF. The chain has TRBV28 and TRBJ1-2, with unresolved D. V lost 6 bases and J 1 base, leaving 6 bases between the germline ends. This CDR3 spans 12 amino acids. Per germline, CDR1 MDHEN and CDR2 SYDVKM.